Shown below are 22 T cell receptor beta chains from a single sample sequenced in a study of blood T cell repertoires in COVID-19. Method: immunoSEQ multiplex PCR; TCRdb's copy keeps in-frame clones and lacks some. Among 180,000 or so clones listed, 65% to 85% were seen once. Sequenced: peripheral blood. The source is a woman aged 40 to 49 with COVID-19, enrolled during active disease.

The chain links TRBV11-2 to TRBJ1-4; the D gene is possibly TRBD1 (6 bases). The CDR3 has 16 residues. With 5 bases removed from V and 7 bases from J, the gap between germline ends came to 20 bases. CDR1 and CDR2 from the germline V gene are SGHAT and FQNNGV. The CDR3 is CASSPGDPPGGEKLFF. The CDR3 DNA reads as TGTGCCAGCAGCCCAGGGGACCCCCCGGGGGGTGAAAAACTGTTTTTT.

Regarding this clone: Within the sample, other DNA sequences also encode this same CDR3. CDR3 sequence: CASSQVAGSYGYTF. The CDR3 DNA follows: TGTGCCAGCAGCCAAGTAGCAGGGTCTTATGGCTACACCTTC. This chain joins TRBV3-1 (or the pseudogene TRBV3-2) and TRBJ1-2; weak D call: TRBD1 (5 bases). Germline values: CDR1 LGHDT, CDR2 YNNKEL (reference sequence). Trimming took 1 base from V and 5 from J, leaving 11 bases between them. The length of the CDR3 is 14 residues.

The genes are TRBV7-3 and TRBJ1-1; 10 nucleotides align to TRBD1. CDR1 SGHTA and CDR2 FQGTGA come from the germline V gene. The V and J ends lost 5 bases and 4 bases, in that order; junction bases with no gene match: 13. This CDR3 has 17 residues. The CDR3 DNA sequence: TGTGCCAGCAGCCCCACGGGACAGGGGTTTGTAACCACTGAAGCTTTCTTT. Encoded protein: CASSPTGQGFVTTEAFF.

V is TRBV6-4 and J is TRBJ1-4, with D possibly TRBD1 on 5 matching bases. CDR1 is MRHNA, CDR2 SNTAGT, per germline. The CDR3 consists of 18 residues. Trimming shortened V by 2 bases and J by 1 base, and 17 bases separated the two germline ends. The CDR3 nucleotides are TGTGCCAGCAGTGACCCAGGGCAGTTTATCGGAACTAATGAAAAACTGTTTTTT. It yields the protein CASSDPGQFIGTNEKLFF.

The gene calls are TRBV6-4 and TRBJ1-2, with D possibly TRBD1 on 5 matching bases. Trimming shortened V by 4 bases and J by 10 bases, and 31 bases separated the two germline ends. CDR1 is MRHNA, CDR2 SNTAGT, per germline. This CDR3 is built from 18 residues. The CDR3: CASSALGAGRISPSIYTF. CDR3 sequence (DNA): TGTGCCAGCAGTGCTCTCGGGGCCGGGAGAATCTCTCCCTCAATCTACACCTTC.

V gene TRBV6-5 combines with J gene TRBJ2-3, with D possibly TRBD2 on 6 matching bases. The CDR3 runs to 15 residues. The ends were cut back, 4 bases at V and 10 bases at J, with 21 bases in the middle. Looked up from germline, CDR1 is MNHEY and CDR2 is SVGAGI. The CDR3 protein is CASSWLPRGSEAQYF. The CDR3 bases are TGTGCCAGCAGTTGGTTACCACGGGGGTCCGAGGCGCAGTATTTT.

The V gene is TRBV6-5, the J gene TRBJ2-3; D is possibly TRBD1 (6 bases). Between the trimmed V and J ends, which lost 9 bases and 2 bases, there was a span of 12 bases. Germline CDR1 and CDR2: MNHEY and SVGAGI. This CDR3 is 13 amino acids long. CDR3 DNA sequence: TGTGCCAGTCAGACAGGACTCACAGATACGCAGTATTTT. It specifies CASQTGLTDTQYF.

This chain connects TRBV11-3 to TRBJ2-3; D perhaps matches TRBD2 (6 bases). The CDR3 loop spans 17 amino acids. The germline V and J ends were trimmed by 4 bases and 2 bases, with 19 bases remaining between them. Germline V gene sequence: CDR1 SGHNT, CDR2 YENEEA. CDR3: CASSSRGGERDTDTQYF. For the CDR3, the DNA is TGTGCCAGCAGCTCTAGGGGCGGGGAGCGAGACACAGATACGCAGTATTTT. Filled out from reference TRBV11-3 and TRBJ2-3, the complete variable domain reads EAGVVQSPRYKIIEKKQPVAFWCNPISGHNTLYWYLQNLGQGPELLIRYENEEAVDDSQLPKDRFSAERLKGVDSTLKIQPAELGDSAVYLCASSSRGGERDTDTQYFGPGTRLTVL.

The CDR3 loop is CATSAAGRTDTQYF. As DNA, the CDR3 is TGTGCCACCAGTGCTGCGGGACGCACAGATACGCAGTATTTT. This chain links TRBV24-1 with TRBJ2-3; D is possibly TRBD2 (6 bases). In germline, CDR1 is KGHDR, CDR2 SFDVKD. The CDR3 spans 14 residues. V lost 5 bases and J lost 1, with 9 bases in between.

This chain links TRBV5-1 with TRBJ1-3, with TRBD1 matching over 8 bases. Trimming removed 4 bases from V and 4 bases from J; junction bases left unmatched: 7. CDR3 length equals 15 residues. Germline CDR1 is SGHRS and CDR2 is YFSETQ. CDR3: CASSQYTGGGNTIYF. In DNA form, the CDR3 reads TGCGCCAGCAGCCAATATACAGGGGGAGGAAACACCATATATTTT.

This chain joins TRBV3-1 (or the pseudogene TRBV3-2) and TRBJ2-7; D is unclear. This CDR3 is 13 amino acids long. Germline loops: CDR1 LGHDT, CDR2 YNNKEL (reference sequence). V lost 2 bases to trimming and J lost 0 bases, with 5 bases between them. CDR3 bases: TGTGCCAGCAGCCAATCCAGCTCCTACGAGCAGTACTTC. The encoded protein is CASSQSSSYEQYF.

The CDR3 region has the DNA TGTGCCAGCAGCCTTACCGTGGGGGCGAGGGGCTACACCTTC. Its translation: CASSLTVGARGYTF. The chain recombines TRBV3-1 (or the pseudogene TRBV3-2) with TRBJ1-2, with D possibly matching TRBD1 (6 bases). CDR3 length: 14 residues. V was shortened by 4 bases and J by 8 bases, with 17 bases between the two germline ends. CDR1 is LGHDT, CDR2 YNNKEL, per germline (reference sequence).

The chain employs TRBV5-8 and TRBJ1-4, with D unresolved. CDR3 length: 13 residues. The V and J ends lost 0 bases and 5 bases respectively, with 5 bases between them. Germline V gene lookup returns CDR1 SGHTS and CDR2 YDEGEE. The CDR3 DNA sequence: TGTGCCAGCAGCTTGGTACAGAATGAAAAACTGTTTTTT. Its protein product is CASSLVQNEKLFF.

The chain has TRBV10-1 and TRBJ1-1; no reliable D call. The CDR3 has 14 residues. The V and J ends lost 3 bases and 4 bases respectively, with 12 bases between them. From germline, CDR1 is WNHNN and CDR2 SYGVQD (reference sequence). Written as DNA, the CDR3 is TGCGCCAGCAGTGATCCCTCCCCGAGCACTGAAGCTTTCTTT. Translated, it gives CASSDPSPSTEAFF.

This chain links TRBV29-1 with TRBJ1-5, with a weak D call TRBD1 (5 bases). The CDR3 is 13 residues long. From germline, CDR1 is SQVTM and CDR2 ANQGSEA. Trimming left V 5 bases short and J 2 bases short, with 10 bases between. In nucleotides, the CDR3 is TGCAGCGTTCTCCCGACAGGCAATCAGCCCCAGCATTTT. Residues: CSVLPTGNQPQHF.

This chain joins TRBV5-1 and TRBJ1-1; 7 bases agree with TRBD1. There are 14 residues in the CDR3. V gave up 4 bases and J gave up 1 base; unmatched junction bases: 4. Germline assignment: CDR1 SGHRS and CDR2 YFSETQ. The CDR3 region has the DNA TGCGCCAGCAGCCAGGGACAGCCGAACACTGAAGCTTTCTTT. Protein product: CASSQGQPNTEAFF.

The chain combines TRBV27 with TRBJ2-5; 9 bases align to TRBD2. This CDR3 contains 17 residues. Germline V CDR1 and CDR2: MNHEY, SMNVEV (reference sequence). V shed 6 bases, J shed 5 bases, and the junction held 16 bases outside the gene matches. This chain's CDR3 is CASRGLALPLLGETQYF. In DNA form, the CDR3 reads TGTGCCAGCAGAGGACTAGCGCTCCCCCTCCTTGGGGAGACCCAGTACTTC.

The rearrangement joins TRBV10-3 to TRBJ1-1; no definite D call. The CDR3 is 14 residues long. The V and J ends lost 2 bases and 0 bases respectively, with 7 bases between them. Per germline, CDR1 ENHRY and CDR2 SYGVKD. The CDR3 loop reads CAISEPGVNTEAFF. The DNA of the CDR3 is TGTGCCATCAGTGAGCCGGGTGTGAACACTGAAGCTTTCTTT.

The rearrangement joins TRBV5-1 to TRBJ1-3; TRBD1 is a possible D gene (6 bases). Trimming pared 4 bases from V and 1 base from J, leaving 15 bases between. CDR1 is SGHRS, CDR2 YFSETQ, per germline. The CDR3 length is 16 residues. The CDR3 DNA reads TGCGCCAGCAGCCCCTGGACAGATTCGTCTGGAAACACCATATATTTT. Its protein product is CASSPWTDSSGNTIYF.

J is TRBJ1-5 and V is TRBV27; 7 bases agree with TRBD1. The ends lost 2 bases at V and 0 bases at J; junction bases unmatched: 7. In germline, CDR1 is MNHEY, CDR2 SMNVEV (reference sequence). The CDR3 totals 17 residues. The CDR3 region is CASSLGRQGYSNQPQHF. CDR3 DNA sequence: TGTGCCAGCAGTTTAGGCCGACAGGGTTATAGCAATCAGCCCCAGCATTTT.

Here the CDR3 DNA reads TGTGCTAGTGGTTTGGGAGGGAGCGGAACTGAAGCTTTCTTT. Its protein product is CASGLGGSGTEAFF. V and J are TRBV12-5 and TRBJ1-1; no reliable D call. Germline V gene lookup returns CDR1 LGHNT and CDR2 FRNRAP. CDR3 length: 14 residues. V lost 1 base and J lost 5, with 11 bases in between.

V usage is TRBV5-4 and J usage is TRBJ1-3; a weak D match, TRBD1 (6 bases). The CDR3 has 16 amino acids. Germline loops: CDR1 SGHNT, CDR2 YYREEE (reference sequence). V gave up 0 bases and J gave up 3 bases, with 13 bases separating them. The CDR3 loop is CASSLEGQNFGNTIYF. CDR3 DNA: TGTGCCAGCAGCTTGGAGGGACAAAATTTTGGAAACACCATATATTTT. Variable domain in full (rest from reference TRBV5-4 and TRBJ1-3): ETGVTQSPTHLIKTRGQQVTLRCSSQSGHNTVSWYQQALGQGPQFIFQYYREEENGRGNFPPRFSGLQFPNYSSELNVNALELDDSALYLCASSLEGQNFGNTIYFGEGSWLTVV.